One and the same sample provided the 6 T cell receptor beta chains below, sequenced in a study of T-cell reconstitution after alpha-beta-depleted transplantation in children. Researchers prepared the TCRbeta library using unique molecular identifiers, the study reports. TCRdb re-derived calls from the PCR reads in MiXCR, one entry per CDR3 protein. Of approximately 430,000 distinct CDR3 sequences in the sample, roughly 15% were seen once. Source: PBMCs, mostly from graft donor cells, taken 360 days after TCRalphabeta/CD19-depleted stem cell transplant. Every receptor here comes from a boy under three years old who had a stem cell transplant for Wiskott-Aldrich syndrome, so the T cells may come from the graft donor.

The chain uses TRBV19 and TRBJ2-3; D is unclear. V lost 5 bases and J lost 1, with 13 bases in between. This CDR3 region has 15 residues. Germline V gives CDR1 LNHDA, CDR2 SQIVND (reference sequence). The CDR3 loop is CASSLAAFRTDTQYF. The DNA for the CDR3 is TGTGCCAGTAGTTTGGCGGCTTTTCGCACAGATACGCAGTATTTT.

The chain employs TRBV6-5 and TRBJ2-7, with D hard to call. Germline-derived CDR1 and CDR2 are MNHEY and SVGAGI. This CDR3 is built from 14 residues. The V and J ends lost 2 bases and 0 bases respectively, with 8 bases between them. In DNA form, the CDR3 reads TGTGCCAGCAGTTACGATTGGGACTCCTACGAGCAGTACTTC. Residues: CASSYDWDSYEQYF.

The chain couples TRBV2 to TRBJ2-1; D might be TRBD2 (5 bases). This CDR3 spans 16 amino acids. The V gene's germline CDR1 is SNHLY and CDR2 FYNNEI. The V end was cut by 6 bases, the J end by 0 bases, with 15 bases between. The CDR3 loop reads CASRERVSSSYNEQFF. The CDR3, as DNA: TGTGCCAGCAGGGAGAGGGTTAGTTCCTCCTACAATGAGCAGTTCTTC.

This clonotype has only a few counts. This chain links TRBV5-1 with TRBJ2-2; no clear D. Germline CDR1 reads SGHRS; CDR2 reads YFSETQ. The V end lost 2 bases, the J end lost 4 bases, and 15 bases lay between the germline ends. The CDR3 length is 16 residues. CDR3 DNA sequence: TGCGCCAGCAGCTTTAAGGCCAGAAGTGGCACCGGGGAGCTGTTTTTT. This sequence encodes CASSFKARSGTGELFF.

Many counts were recorded for this clonotype. This chain connects TRBV12-3 or TRBV12-4 to TRBJ2-2; 9 bases align to TRBD1. J lost 4 bases, V lost 5 bases, and 11 bases had no gene match. CDR3 length equals 17 residues. This chain's CDR3 is CASSANPGQGFTGELFF. The CDR3 DNA reads TGTGCCAGCAGTGCCAATCCGGGACAGGGCTTCACCGGGGAGCTGTTTTTT.

V and J are TRBV5-1 and TRBJ2-7; D is possibly TRBD1 (6 bases). The CDR3 extends over 16 amino acids. The germline gives CDR1 SGHRS, CDR2 YFSETQ. The V gene lost 1 base and the J gene lost 5 bases, with 19 bases spanning the gap. The CDR3 reads CASSLRLGTFLDEQYF. The CDR3 region has the DNA TGCGCCAGCAGCTTGCGTCTAGGGACATTCTTGGACGAGCAGTACTTC.